These 26 T cell receptor beta chains came from one sample sequenced in a study of CD8+ T cells in alopecia areata. Sequencing used cDNA as its template, made by extracting RNA and reverse transcribing it. Clones were sequenced by immunoSEQ multiplex PCR, and TCRdb holds only the in-frame ones, with some missing. The sample lists 150,000 to 200,000 clones; more than 60% were seen once. Specimen: CD4+ T cells sorted from blood, collected at week 0. These receptors all stem from a human donor with alopecia areata.

This chain's CDR3 is CAWRASADTGELFF. CDR3 in DNA: TGTGCCTGGAGGGCTTCGGCGGACACCGGGGAGCTGTTTTTT. The chain couples TRBV30 to TRBJ2-2; D gene uncertain. Germline loops: CDR1 GTSNPN, CDR2 SVGIG (reference sequence). The CDR3 is made up of 14 amino acids. Between the trimmed V and J ends, which lost 3 bases and 3 bases, there was a span of 11 bases.

This chain uses TRBV11-2 with TRBJ1-1; D might be TRBD1 (5 bases). This CDR3 is 13 amino acids long. The V gene's germline CDR1 is SGHAT and CDR2 FQNNGV. Trimming pared 1 base from V and 9 bases from J, leaving 12 bases between. The CDR3: CASSLGKGSKAFF. DNA of the CDR3: TGTGCCAGCAGCTTAGGGAAGGGGAGTAAAGCTTTCTTT.

The CDR3 DNA is TGCAGCGTTGATGGGGCCAGGGGAGGCTATGGCTACACCTTC. It is translated as CSVDGARGGYGYTF. The V gene is TRBV29-1, the J gene TRBJ1-2, with D possibly being TRBD1 (6 bases). The germline V and J ends were trimmed by 3 bases and 4 bases, with 15 bases remaining between them. The CDR3 consists of 14 residues. Germline-derived CDR1 and CDR2 are SQVTM and ANQGSEA.

V is TRBV29-1 and J is TRBJ2-2, with D possibly matching TRBD2 (6 bases). The germline V gene encodes CDR1 SQVTM and CDR2 ANQGSEA. The germline V and J ends were trimmed by 3 bases and 1 base, with 9 bases remaining between them. The CDR3 spans 14 residues. DNA for the CDR3: TGCAGCGTTGAGCCGGGGGTGAACACCGGGGAGCTGTTTTTT. It is translated as CSVEPGVNTGELFF.

This clone was recorded a few times. The chain couples TRBV29-1 to TRBJ1-3; 9 bases are shared with TRBD1. This CDR3 region has 14 residues. Germline loops: CDR1 SQVTM, CDR2 ANQGSEA. J lost 2 bases, V lost 3 bases, and 2 bases had no gene match. In nucleotides, the CDR3 is TGCAGCGTTGATAGGACAGGGGCTGGAAACACCATATATTTT. As protein: CSVDRTGAGNTIYF.

The chain is built from TRBV30 and TRBJ2-4, with D hard to call. V was clipped by 0 bases and J by 5 bases, with 5 bases between them. The CDR3 contains 12 residues. Germline lookup yields CDR1 GTSNPN and CDR2 SVGIG (reference sequence). For the CDR3, the DNA is TGTGCCTGGAGTGTTACAGAAAACATTCAGTACTTC. The encoded protein is CAWSVTENIQYF.

The chain joins TRBV9 to TRBJ1-2; the D gene is possibly TRBD1 (5 bases). This CDR3 has 16 amino acids. V lost 4 bases to trimming and J lost 0 bases, with 16 bases between them. Per the germline V gene, CDR1 is SGDLS and CDR2 is YYNGEE. The CDR3 spells CASSPGTSRANYGYTF. The DNA for the CDR3 is TGTGCCAGCAGCCCCGGGACTTCAAGAGCTAACTATGGCTACACCTTC. Full variable domain (missing parts from reference TRBV9 and TRBJ1-2): DSGVTQTPKHLITATGQRVTLRCSPRSGDLSVYWYQQSLDQGLQFLIQYYNGEERAKGNILERFSAQQFPDLHSELNLSSLELGDSALYFCASSPGTSRANYGYTFGSGTRLTVV.

V and J are TRBV29-1 and TRBJ1-2; tentatively, D is TRBD1 (5 bases). The CDR3 loop spans 14 amino acids. Germline-derived CDR1 and CDR2 are SQVTM and ANQGSEA. V was pared by 0 bases and J by 8 bases, with 16 bases between. The CDR3 here is CSVEERGAIQGYTF. CDR3 DNA sequence: TGCAGCGTTGAAGAAAGAGGGGCCATTCAAGGCTACACCTTC.

J is TRBJ1-1 and V is TRBV9, with a tentative D call TRBD1 (5 bases). This CDR3 has 16 residues. The germline V gene has CDR1 SGDLS and CDR2 YYNGEE. Deletions cut 0 bases from V and 6 bases from J, with 18 bases between. The CDR3 here is CASSVELGQGLAEAFF. The CDR3 DNA sequence: TGTGCCAGCAGCGTAGAATTGGGGCAGGGATTGGCTGAAGCTTTCTTT. Full variable domain (missing parts from reference TRBV9 and TRBJ1-1): DSGVTQTPKHLITATGQRVTLRCSPRSGDLSVYWYQQSLDQGLQFLIQYYNGEERAKGNILERFSAQQFPDLHSELNLSSLELGDSALYFCASSVELGQGLAEAFFGQGTRLTVV.

Of note for this clone: Other DNA sequences from this sample encode an identical CDR3 as well. The gene calls are TRBV27 and TRBJ1-6, with 8 bases lining up with TRBD1. The length of the CDR3 is 14 residues. J lost 7 bases, V lost 6 bases, and 5 bases had no gene match. The V gene's germline CDR1 is MNHEY and CDR2 SMNVEV (reference sequence). In DNA, the CDR3 is TGTGCCAGCAGCCCGGACAGGGTGAATTCACCCCTCCACTTT. This codes for CASSPDRVNSPLHF.

The chain employs TRBV5-6 and TRBJ1-1; no clear D gene. The CDR3 spans 14 residues. With 4 bases removed from V and 0 bases from J, the gap between germline ends came to 10 bases. Germline values: CDR1 SGHDT, CDR2 YYEEEE. CDR3 nucleotide sequence: TGTGCCAGCAGCCCCGGAGGGATGAACACTGAAGCTTTCTTT. As protein: CASSPGGMNTEAFF.

The V call is TRBV5-1, the J call TRBJ1-2; D is uncertain. In germline, CDR1 is SGHRS, CDR2 YFSETQ. Trimming removed 0 bases at V and 8 bases at J, with 17 bases between. There are 15 residues in the CDR3. CDR3 protein: CASSLAGPGKGGYTF. The CDR3 DNA follows: TGCGCCAGCAGCTTGGCCGGCCCGGGGAAGGGCGGCTACACCTTC.

The CDR3 loop is CASSRGTANTEAFF. The CDR3 DNA reads TGTGCCAGCTCACGGGGGACAGCGAACACTGAAGCTTTCTTT. V and J are TRBV18 and TRBJ1-1; TRBD1 matches at 7 bases. The CDR3 length is 14 residues. From germline, CDR1 is KGHSH and CDR2 LQKENI. The ends lost 4 bases at V and 1 base at J; junction bases unmatched: 3.

This clone appeared many times. The chain uses TRBV29-1 and TRBJ1-4; TRBD1 might be the D (6 bases). This CDR3 contains 12 residues. Germline values: CDR1 SQVTM, CDR2 ANQGSEA. The V end was cut by 6 bases, the J end by 4 bases, with 9 bases between. In DNA, the CDR3 is TGCAGCGTGGCACAGGGTAATGAAAAACTGTTTTTT. Translation gives CSVAQGNEKLFF.

This clone appeared a few times. This chain joins TRBV9 and TRBJ2-1; no firm D call. CDR3 length: 11 amino acids. Germline CDR1 and CDR2: SGDLS and YYNGEE. V dropped 2 bases and J dropped 5 bases, with 2 bases sitting between them. The CDR3 DNA follows: TGTGCCAGCAGCGTCGACAATGAGCAGTTCTTC. Encoded protein: CASSVDNEQFF.

V and J are TRBV10-2 and TRBJ2-2; the D gene is possibly TRBD1 (5 bases). The CDR3 is 14 amino acids. Trimming removed 6 bases at V and 0 bases at J, with 8 bases between. Looked up from germline, CDR1 is WSHSY and CDR2 is SAAADI. This CDR3 reads CASRKGSNTGELFF. The CDR3 DNA sequence: TGCGCCAGCAGAAAGGGGTCGAACACCGGGGAGCTGTTTTTT.

The rearrangement uses TRBV30 and TRBJ1-4; D is ambiguous. Germline lookup yields CDR1 GTSNPN and CDR2 SVGIG (reference sequence). The CDR3 is 15 residues long. The germline V and J ends were trimmed by 1 base and 4 bases, with 13 bases remaining between them. DNA of the CDR3: TGTGCCTGGAGTGCCCACTCGTCTGGTAATGAAAAACTGTTTTTT. Translating gives CAWSAHSSGNEKLFF.

V usage is TRBV5-1 and J usage is TRBJ1-6, with a weak D call TRBD1 (6 bases). The CDR3 loop spans 13 amino acids. V was pared by 4 bases and J by 7 bases, with 9 bases between. Germline assignment: CDR1 SGHRS and CDR2 YFSETQ. The CDR3: CASSTDRNSPLHF. In nucleotides, the CDR3 is TGCGCCAGCAGCACGGACAGAAATTCACCCCTCCACTTT.

This clone has just one count. J is TRBJ2-3 and V is TRBV30; TRBD1 aligns across 8 bases. After removal of 0 bases from V and 1 base from J, the junction contained 3 bases not matched to a gene. The germline V gene has CDR1 GTSNPN and CDR2 SVGIG (reference sequence). This CDR3 comprises 15 residues. Written as DNA, the CDR3 is TGTGCCTGGAGTGTTGGACAGGGAGGCACAGATACGCAGTATTTT. This translates into CAWSVGQGGTDTQYF.

The chain couples TRBV4-1 to TRBJ1-2; tentative D call: TRBD1 (6 bases). This CDR3 has 15 residues. The germline CDR1 and CDR2 sequences are MGHRA and YSYEKL. V was trimmed by 1 base and J by 2 bases, leaving 11 bases between them. CDR3 residues: CASSQGGGLNYGYTF. CDR3 DNA sequence: TGCGCCAGCAGCCAAGGGGGGGGGCTAAACTATGGCTACACCTTC.

The rearrangement links TRBV30 to TRBJ2-2; a possible D gene is TRBD1 (6 bases). V shed 4 bases and J shed 7 bases, with 19 bases lying between them. There are 15 residues in the CDR3. Germline V gene sequence: CDR1 GTSNPN, CDR2 SVGIG (reference sequence). This CDR3 reads CAWKTGRLNLGELFF. The CDR3 DNA reads as TGTGCCTGGAAAACAGGGCGACTCAACCTCGGGGAGCTGTTTTTT.

V is TRBV19 and J is TRBJ1-5, with a possible D match to TRBD1 (5 bases). This CDR3 is built from 18 residues. The germline CDR1 and CDR2 sequences are LNHDA and SQIVND (reference sequence). V lost 5 bases and J lost 0, with 20 bases in between. CDR3 DNA sequence: TGTGCCAGTAGTCCTGAAGGTCAGGGCCCAACTAGCAATCAGCCCCAGCATTTT. It translates to CASSPEGQGPTSNQPQHF.

The chain has TRBV30 and TRBJ2-7, with D tentatively TRBD1 or TRBD2 (5 bases each). The CDR3 totals 14 residues. Per the germline V gene, CDR1 is GTSNPN and CDR2 is SVGIG (reference sequence). Trimming cost V 6 bases and J 2 bases, with 17 bases left between them. CDR3 in amino acids: CACAPGPPTYEQYF. CDR3 DNA: TGTGCCTGCGCACCGGGACCCCCGACCTACGAGCAGTACTTC.

This chain links TRBV4-3 with TRBJ2-7, with 10 bases identical to TRBD2. Per germline, CDR1 LGHNA and CDR2 YSLEER. CDR3 length: 15 amino acids. Germline trimming cut 2 bases from V and 4 bases from J; bases unmatched to any gene: 5. The CDR3 sequence: CASSQISGGAYEQYF. The CDR3 bases are TGCGCCAGCAGCCAAATAAGCGGGGGGGCGTACGAGCAGTACTTC.

The rearrangement joins TRBV29-1 to TRBJ1-2; 8 nucleotides agree with TRBD1. The CDR3 consists of 14 residues. The germline gives CDR1 SQVTM, CDR2 ANQGSEA. Unmatched junction bases numbered 13, after V lost 6 bases and J lost 7 bases. CDR3 residues: CSVATDRELFGYTF. CDR3 nucleotides: TGCAGCGTAGCCACGGACAGGGAACTTTTTGGCTACACCTTC.

The V and J genes are TRBV19 and TRBJ1-2; D not certain. V lost 7 bases and J 8 bases, leaving 17 bases between the germline ends. Germline V gene data show CDR1 as LNHDA and CDR2 as SQIVND (reference sequence). This CDR3 has 13 residues. As DNA, the CDR3 is TGTGCCAGTACCTCCGCCACGGTTGAGGGCTACACCTTC. It is translated as CASTSATVEGYTF.